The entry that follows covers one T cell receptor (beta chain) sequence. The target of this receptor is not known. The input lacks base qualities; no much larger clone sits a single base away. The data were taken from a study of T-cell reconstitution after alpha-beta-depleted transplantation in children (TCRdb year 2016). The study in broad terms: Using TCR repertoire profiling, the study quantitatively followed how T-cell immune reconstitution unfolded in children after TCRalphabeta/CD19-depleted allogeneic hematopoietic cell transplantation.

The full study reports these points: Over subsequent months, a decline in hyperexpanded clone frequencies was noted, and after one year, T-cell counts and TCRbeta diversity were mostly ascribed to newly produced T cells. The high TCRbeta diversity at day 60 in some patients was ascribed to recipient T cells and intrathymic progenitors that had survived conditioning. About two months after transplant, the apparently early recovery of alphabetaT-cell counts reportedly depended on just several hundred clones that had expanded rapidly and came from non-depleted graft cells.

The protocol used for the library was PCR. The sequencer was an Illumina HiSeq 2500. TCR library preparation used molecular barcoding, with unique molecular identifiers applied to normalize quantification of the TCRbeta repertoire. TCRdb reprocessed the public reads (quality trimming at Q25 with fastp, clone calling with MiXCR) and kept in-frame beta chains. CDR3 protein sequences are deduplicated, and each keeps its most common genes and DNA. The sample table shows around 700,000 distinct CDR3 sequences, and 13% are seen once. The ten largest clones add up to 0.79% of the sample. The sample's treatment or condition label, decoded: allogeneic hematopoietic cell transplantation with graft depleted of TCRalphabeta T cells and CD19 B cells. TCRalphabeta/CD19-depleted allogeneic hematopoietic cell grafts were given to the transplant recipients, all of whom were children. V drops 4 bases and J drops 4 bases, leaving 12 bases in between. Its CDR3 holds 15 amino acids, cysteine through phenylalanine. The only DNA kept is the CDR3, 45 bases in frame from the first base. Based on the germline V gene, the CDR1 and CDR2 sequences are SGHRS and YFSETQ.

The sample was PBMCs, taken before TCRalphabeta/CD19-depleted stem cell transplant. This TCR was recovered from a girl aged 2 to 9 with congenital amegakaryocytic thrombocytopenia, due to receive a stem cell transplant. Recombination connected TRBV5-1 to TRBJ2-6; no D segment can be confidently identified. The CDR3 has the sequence CASSGPLGGANVLTF. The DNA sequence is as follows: TGCGCCAGCAGCGGTCCCCTGGGCGGGGCCAACGTCCTGACTTTC.